This TCR beta chain was profiled in a study of response to subunit inactivated influenza vaccine. Study observations and caveats: Authors suggested seasonal influenza vaccinations each recruit few new T cells.

One entry per CDR3 protein, called by TCRdb with MiXCR from the RT-PCR reads. The repertoire includes almost 250,000 distinct CDR3 sequences, more than 10% of them detected once, and 7.5% to 10% sits in the top ten. This clonotype was observed a handful of times. What it binds is not known. From germline, CDR1 is SNHLY and CDR2 FYNNEI. The germline V and J ends were trimmed by 7 bases and 5 bases, with 11 bases remaining between them. This CDR3 has 12 amino acids. The source was non-naive T cells sorted from PBMCs, collected 14 days before vaccination. The rearrangement links TRBV2 to TRBJ2-5; D remains ambiguous. The origin of this receptor is a man aged 45 to 65 who received an inactivated influenza vaccine. CDR3 DNA sequence: TGTGCCAGCACGGTACGACGTGAGACCCAGTACTTC. As protein: CASTVRRETQYF.